These 19 T cell receptor beta chains share one sample of origin, sequenced in a study of blood T cell repertoires in COVID-19. Here immunoSEQ multiplex PCR was the method, and the copy in TCRdb shows in-frame clones only, minus some. The sample shows 170,000 or so clones, 65% to 90% of them seen only once. The sample consisted of peripheral blood. Receptor source: a human donor in a cohort sampled during active COVID-19.

The V call is TRBV5-4, the J call TRBJ1-5, with D hard to call. Trimming removed 0 bases at V and 4 bases at J, with 5 bases between. This CDR3 region has 13 residues. The V gene's germline CDR1 is SGHNT and CDR2 YYREEE (reference sequence). CDR3 sequence reads: CASSLDRNQPQHF. CDR3 DNA sequence: TGTGCCAGCAGCTTGGATCGGAATCAGCCCCAGCATTTT.

The V gene is TRBV18, the J gene TRBJ1-3, with 10 bases matching TRBD1. Germline lookup yields CDR1 KGHSH and CDR2 LQKENI. The CDR3 sequence is 14 residues long. J lost 8 bases, V lost 4 bases, and 5 bases had no gene match. The CDR3 coding sequence is TGTGCCAGCTCACACAGACAGGGGGCGGACACCATATATTTT. Translation gives CASSHRQGADTIYF.

The V call is TRBV6-6, the J call TRBJ1-1, with D unresolved. The V gene lost 0 bases and the J gene lost 5 bases, with 7 bases spanning the gap. CDR3 length: 13 residues. Per the germline V gene, CDR1 is MNHNY and CDR2 is SVGAGI (reference sequence). CDR3: CASSYSRETEAFF. The CDR3 nucleotides are TGTGCCAGCAGTTACTCGAGGGAAACTGAAGCTTTCTTT.

In this sample, this clone turned up a few times. The chain uses TRBV5-6 and TRBJ2-1; 10 bases match TRBD2. This CDR3 has 15 amino acids. The germline V gene encodes CDR1 SGHDT and CDR2 YYEEEE. V shed 6 bases and J 2 bases; nucleotides not matched to a gene: 5. The CDR3 spells CASNLAGVTYNEQFF. Here the CDR3 DNA reads TGTGCCAGCAACCTAGCGGGAGTCACCTACAATGAGCAGTTCTTC.

This chain connects TRBV5-1 to TRBJ1-1; D gene unclear. Trimming stripped 5 bases from V and 4 bases from J, with 9 bases between. Germline V lookup: CDR1 SGHRS, CDR2 YFSETQ. The CDR3 consists of 12 residues. CDR3 amino acids: CASSLPGTEAFF. In DNA form, the CDR3 reads TGCGCCAGCAGTTTGCCGGGCACTGAAGCTTTCTTT.

The rearrangement joins TRBV9 to TRBJ2-5; 9 bases map to TRBD1. The CDR3 extends over 14 amino acids. Trimming cost V 4 bases and J 5 bases; bases outside gene matches: 6. Germline values: CDR1 SGDLS, CDR2 YYNGEE. The CDR3 DNA reads TGTGCCAGCAGCCAATCCGGGACAGGGGAGACCCAGTACTTC. This encodes CASSQSGTGETQYF.

This clone was counted only a few times. This chain links TRBV5-8 with TRBJ2-7, with 7 bases matching TRBD1. CDR3 size: 15 residues. V dropped 0 bases and J dropped 2; count of bases not matched to a gene: 5. The germline CDR1 and CDR2 sequences are SGHTS and YDEGEE. The CDR3 reads CASSLGQGLTYEQYF. In nucleotides, the CDR3 is TGTGCCAGCAGCTTGGGACAGGGTTTAACCTACGAGCAGTACTTC.

The rearrangement joins TRBV5-8 to TRBJ2-1; the match to TRBD1 covers 8 bases. The ends lost 1 base at V and 5 bases at J; junction bases unmatched: 5. The CDR3 extends over 15 amino acids. CDR1 and CDR2 (germline): SGHTS, YDEGEE. CDR3 sequence: CASSLKQGAHNEQFF. The DNA for the CDR3 is TGTGCCAGCAGCTTGAAGCAGGGGGCCCACAATGAGCAGTTCTTC.

The V gene is TRBV27, the J gene TRBJ1-6; D is perhaps TRBD1 (6 bases). The V gene's germline CDR1 is MNHEY and CDR2 SMNVEV (reference sequence). This CDR3 has 14 residues. V gave up 6 bases and J gave up 7 bases, with 13 bases separating them. This chain's CDR3 is CASRTQGNNSPLHF. The CDR3, as DNA: TGTGCCAGCAGAACACAGGGAAACAATTCACCCCTCCACTTT.

CDR3 loop: CASSIGDRSNEKLFF. The CDR3 DNA reads as TGTGCCAGTAGTATTGGGGACAGATCTAATGAAAAACTGTTTTTT. The chain combines TRBV19 with TRBJ1-4; 7 nucleotides agree with TRBD1. The CDR3 extends over 15 amino acids. The ends lost 3 bases at V and 3 bases at J; junction bases unmatched: 4. The germline V gene encodes CDR1 LNHDA and CDR2 SQIVND (reference sequence).

The chain joins TRBV21-1 to TRBJ1-2. TRBV21-1 corresponds to a pseudogene. The CDR3 runs 15 residues. CDR3 in DNA: TGTGCCAGCAGCAAAGCGGGGGGGATTAACTATGGCTACACCTTC. It yields the protein CASSKAGGINYGYTF.

The chain combines TRBV19 with TRBJ1-3; TRBD1 might be the D (5 bases). The CDR3 runs to 16 residues. V dropped 4 bases and J dropped 0 bases, with 13 bases sitting between them. CDR1 LNHDA and CDR2 SQIVND come from the germline V gene (reference sequence). CDR3 in DNA: TGTGCCAGTAGTAAGGACACCAAGCCCTCTGGAAACACCATATATTTT. It encodes CASSKDTKPSGNTIYF.

The chain couples TRBV4-3 to TRBJ1-3; 9 bases fit TRBD1. The CDR3 extends over 15 amino acids. V was clipped by 5 bases and J by 2 bases; unmatched bases: 4. Germline-derived CDR1 and CDR2 are LGHNA and YSLEER. CDR3 region: CASSDRDRAGNTIYF. CDR3 DNA sequence: TGCGCCAGCAGCGATCGGGACAGGGCTGGAAACACCATATATTTT.

The chain is built from TRBV5-1 and TRBJ1-2, with D perhaps TRBD1 (6 bases). The germline CDR1 and CDR2 sequences are SGHRS and YFSETQ. The germline V and J ends were trimmed by 4 bases and 0 bases, with 10 bases remaining between them. The length of the CDR3 is 14 residues. The CDR3 protein is CASSPDSANYGYTF. CDR3 in DNA: TGCGCCAGCAGCCCGGACAGCGCTAACTATGGCTACACCTTC.

This clone was counted at least ten times. The chain joins TRBV19 to TRBJ1-1; D is undetermined. The CDR3 loop spans 13 amino acids. Trimming cost V 3 bases and J 1 base, with 6 bases left between them. Germline V gives CDR1 LNHDA, CDR2 SQIVND (reference sequence). The CDR3 DNA follows: TGTGCCAGTAGTATTGAGGGGAACACTGAAGCTTTCTTT. It translates to CASSIEGNTEAFF.

The chain couples TRBV5-4 to TRBJ2-7, with 10 bases lining up with TRBD1. With 4 bases clipped from V and 3 bases from J, the junction kept 7 bases outside the gene matches. This CDR3 is built from 15 residues. Germline lookup yields CDR1 SGHNT and CDR2 YYREEE (reference sequence). The CDR3 DNA reads TGTGCCAGCAGCGTAGGACAGGGGGGGATCTACGAGCAGTACTTC. This codes for CASSVGQGGIYEQYF. The complete variable domain, with remaining parts taken from reference TRBV5-4 and TRBJ2-7, reads ETGVTQSPTHLIKTRGQQVTLRCSSQSGHNTVSWYQQALGQGPQFIFQYYREEENGRGNFPPRFSGLQFPNYSSELNVNALELDDSALYLCASSVGQGGIYEQYFGPGTRLTVT.

This clone came up once. The genes are TRBV5-8 and TRBJ2-7; the D gene is possibly TRBD2 (7 bases). This CDR3 region has 14 residues. Per the germline V gene, CDR1 is SGHTS and CDR2 is YDEGEE. Trimming left V 0 bases short and J 5 bases short, with 12 bases between. Written as DNA, the CDR3 is TGTGCCAGCAGCTTGGTTACCGGGGGGCACGAGCAGTACTTC. This encodes CASSLVTGGHEQYF.

DNA of the CDR3: TGCGCCAGCAGCCACCGGGGGAGGGGTGATGGCTACACCTTC. The encoded protein is CASSHRGRGDGYTF. The chain carries TRBV4-3 and TRBJ1-2, with D tentatively TRBD1 (5 bases). CDR3 length: 14 residues. From germline, CDR1 is LGHNA and CDR2 YSLEER. Trimming pared 3 bases from V and 6 bases from J, leaving 14 bases between.

The genes are TRBV10-2 and TRBJ2-1; 7 nucleotides match TRBD2. This CDR3 is 15 amino acids long. The V gene end was trimmed by 6 bases and the J gene end by 2 bases; junction bases not matched to a gene: 7. CDR1 WSHSY and CDR2 SAAADI come from the germline V gene. The chain's CDR3 is CASRQPSGAYNEQFF. In DNA, the CDR3 is TGCGCCAGCAGGCAACCTAGCGGAGCCTACAATGAGCAGTTCTTC.